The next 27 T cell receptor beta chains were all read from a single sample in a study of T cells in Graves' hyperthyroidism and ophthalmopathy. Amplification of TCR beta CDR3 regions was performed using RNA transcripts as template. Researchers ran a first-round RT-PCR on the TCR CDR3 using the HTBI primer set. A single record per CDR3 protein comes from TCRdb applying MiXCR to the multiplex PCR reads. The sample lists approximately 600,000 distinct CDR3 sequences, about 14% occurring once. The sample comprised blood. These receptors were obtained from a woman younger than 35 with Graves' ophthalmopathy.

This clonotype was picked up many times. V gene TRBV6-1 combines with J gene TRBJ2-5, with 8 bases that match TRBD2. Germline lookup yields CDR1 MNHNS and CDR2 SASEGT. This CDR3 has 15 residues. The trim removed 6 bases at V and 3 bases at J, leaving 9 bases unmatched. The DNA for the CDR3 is TGTGCCAGCAGGGAACAACTAGCGGCTAAAGAGACCCAGTACTTC. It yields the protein CASREQLAAKETQYF.

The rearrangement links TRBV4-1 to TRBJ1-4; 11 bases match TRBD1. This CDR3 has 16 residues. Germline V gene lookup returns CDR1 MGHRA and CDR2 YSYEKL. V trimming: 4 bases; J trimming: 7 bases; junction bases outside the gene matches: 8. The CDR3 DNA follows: TGCGCCAGCAGCCCAGACCACGGGACAGGGGGTGAAAAACTGTTTTTT. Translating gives CASSPDHGTGGEKLFF.

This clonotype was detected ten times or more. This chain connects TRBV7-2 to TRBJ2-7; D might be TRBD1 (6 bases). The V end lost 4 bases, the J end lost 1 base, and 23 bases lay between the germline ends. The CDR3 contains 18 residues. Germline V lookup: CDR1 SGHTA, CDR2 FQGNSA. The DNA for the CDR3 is TGTGCCAGCAGCTCAAAAAACAGGGACCAATACCGATCCTACGAGCAGTACTTC. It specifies CASSSKNRDQYRSYEQYF.

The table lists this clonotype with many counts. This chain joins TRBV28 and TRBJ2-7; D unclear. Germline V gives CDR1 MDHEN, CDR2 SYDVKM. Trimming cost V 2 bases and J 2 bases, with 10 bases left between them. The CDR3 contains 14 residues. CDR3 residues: CASSLVPMTYEQYF. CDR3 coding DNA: TGTGCCAGCAGTTTAGTTCCAATGACCTACGAGCAGTACTTC.

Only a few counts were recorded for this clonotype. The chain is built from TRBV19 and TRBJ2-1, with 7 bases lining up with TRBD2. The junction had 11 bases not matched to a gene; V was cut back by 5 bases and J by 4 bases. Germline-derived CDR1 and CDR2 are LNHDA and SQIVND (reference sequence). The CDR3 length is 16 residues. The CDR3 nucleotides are TGTGCCAGTAGTTCTTCGGGGGAGGGCCCTTACAATGAGCAGTTCTTC. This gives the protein CASSSSGEGPYNEQFF. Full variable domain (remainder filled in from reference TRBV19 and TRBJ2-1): DGGITQSPKYLFRKEGQNVTLSCEQNLNHDAMYWYRQDPGQGLRLIYYSQIVNDFQKGDIAEGYSVSREKKESFPLTVTSAQKNPTAFYLCASSSSGEGPYNEQFFGPGTRLTVL.

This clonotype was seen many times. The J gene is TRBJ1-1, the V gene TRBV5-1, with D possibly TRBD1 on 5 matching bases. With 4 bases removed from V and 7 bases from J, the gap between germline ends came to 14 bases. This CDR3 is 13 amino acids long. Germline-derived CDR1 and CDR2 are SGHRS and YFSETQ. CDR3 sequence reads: CASSREVGDEAFF. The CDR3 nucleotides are TGCGCCAGCAGCCGGGAGGTAGGGGATGAAGCTTTCTTT.

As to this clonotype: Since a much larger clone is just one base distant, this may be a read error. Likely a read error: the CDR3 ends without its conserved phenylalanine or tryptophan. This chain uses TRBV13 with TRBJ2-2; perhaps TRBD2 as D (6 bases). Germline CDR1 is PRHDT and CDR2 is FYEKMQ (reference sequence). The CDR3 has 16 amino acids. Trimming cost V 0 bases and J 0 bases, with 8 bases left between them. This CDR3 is CASSLGLASNTGELFL. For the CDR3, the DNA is TGTGCCAGCAGCTTAGGACTAGCCTCGAACACCGGGGAGCTGTTTCTT.

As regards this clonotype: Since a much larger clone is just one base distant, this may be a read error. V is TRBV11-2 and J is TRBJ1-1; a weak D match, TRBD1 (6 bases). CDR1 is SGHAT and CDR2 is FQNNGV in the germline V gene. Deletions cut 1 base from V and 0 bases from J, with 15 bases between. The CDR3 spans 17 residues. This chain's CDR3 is CASSLGQVRGLNTEAFF. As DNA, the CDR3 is TGTGCCAGCAGCTTAGGTCAGGTCAGGGGATTGAACACTGAAGCTTTCTTT.

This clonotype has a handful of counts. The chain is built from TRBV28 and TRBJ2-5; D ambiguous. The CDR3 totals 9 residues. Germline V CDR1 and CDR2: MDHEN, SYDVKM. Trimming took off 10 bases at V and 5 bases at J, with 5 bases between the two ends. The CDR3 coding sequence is TGTGCCATCGGGGAGACCCAGTACTTC. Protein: CAIGETQYF.

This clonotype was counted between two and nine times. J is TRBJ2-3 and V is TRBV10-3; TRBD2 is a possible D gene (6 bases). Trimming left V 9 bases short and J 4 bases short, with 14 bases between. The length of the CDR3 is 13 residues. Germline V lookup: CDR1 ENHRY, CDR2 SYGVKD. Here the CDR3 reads CAIRDSGADTQYF. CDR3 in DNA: TGTGCCATACGGGACTCTGGGGCAGATACGCAGTATTTT.

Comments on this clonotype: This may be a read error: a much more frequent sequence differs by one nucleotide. The CDR3 spells CASSPAGDPLYGYTF. The CDR3, as DNA: TGTGCCAGCAGCCCTGCAGGGGATCCACTATATGGCTACACCTTC. This rearrangement joins TRBV3-1 to TRBJ1-2; a possible D gene is TRBD1 (6 bases). Germline V gene lookup returns CDR1 LGHDT and CDR2 YNNKEL (reference sequence). The CDR3 consists of 15 residues. V was clipped by 4 bases and J by 5 bases, with 17 bases between them.

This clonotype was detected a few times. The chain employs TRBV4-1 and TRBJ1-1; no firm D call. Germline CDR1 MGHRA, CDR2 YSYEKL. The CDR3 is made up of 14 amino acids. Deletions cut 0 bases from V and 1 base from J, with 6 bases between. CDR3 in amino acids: CASSQEWRNTEAFF. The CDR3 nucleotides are TGCGCCAGCAGCCAAGAATGGAGGAACACTGAAGCTTTCTTT.

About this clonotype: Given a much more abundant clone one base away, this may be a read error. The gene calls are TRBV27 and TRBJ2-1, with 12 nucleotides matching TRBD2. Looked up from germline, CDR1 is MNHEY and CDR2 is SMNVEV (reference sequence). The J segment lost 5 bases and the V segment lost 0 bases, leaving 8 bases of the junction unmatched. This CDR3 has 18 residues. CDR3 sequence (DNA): TGTGCCAGCAGTTTATCACCCGGACTAGCGGGAATTGACAATGAGCAGTTCTTC. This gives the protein CASSLSPGLAGIDNEQFF.

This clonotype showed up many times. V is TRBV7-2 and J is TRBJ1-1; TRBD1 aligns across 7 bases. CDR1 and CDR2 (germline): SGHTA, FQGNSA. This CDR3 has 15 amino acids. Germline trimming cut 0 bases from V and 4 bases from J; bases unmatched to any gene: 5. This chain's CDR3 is CASSLAAGGGTEAFF. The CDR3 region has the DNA TGTGCCAGCAGCTTAGCCGCAGGGGGTGGCACTGAAGCTTTCTTT.

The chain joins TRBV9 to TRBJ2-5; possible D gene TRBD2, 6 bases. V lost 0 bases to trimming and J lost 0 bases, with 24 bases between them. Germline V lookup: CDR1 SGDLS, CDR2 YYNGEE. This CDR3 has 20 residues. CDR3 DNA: TGTGCCAGCAGCGTAGGAGTCGGGGCCCGGGGGAGTGTAGACCAAGAGACCCAGTACTTC. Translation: CASSVGVGARGSVDQETQYF.

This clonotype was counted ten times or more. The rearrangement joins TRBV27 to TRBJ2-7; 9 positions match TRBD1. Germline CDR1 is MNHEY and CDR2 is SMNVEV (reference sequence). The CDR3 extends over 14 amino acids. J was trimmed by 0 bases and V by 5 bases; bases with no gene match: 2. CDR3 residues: CASSGGQGSYEQYF. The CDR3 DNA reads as TGTGCCAGCAGTGGGGGACAGGGCTCCTACGAGCAGTACTTC.

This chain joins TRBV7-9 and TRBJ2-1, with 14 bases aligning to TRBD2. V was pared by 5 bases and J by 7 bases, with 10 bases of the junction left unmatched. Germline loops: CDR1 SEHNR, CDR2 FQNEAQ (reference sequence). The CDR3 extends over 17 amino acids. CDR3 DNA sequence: TGTGCCAGCAGCCTCGGGACCGGGACTAGCGGGAGTAATGAGCAGTTCTTC. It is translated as CASSLGTGTSGSNEQFF. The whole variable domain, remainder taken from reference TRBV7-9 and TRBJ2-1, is DTGVSQNPRHKITKRGQNVTFRCDPISEHNRLYWYRQTLGQGPEFLTYFQNEAQLEKSRLLSDRFSAERPKGSFSTLEIQRTEQGDSAMYLCASSLGTGTSGSNEQFFGPGTRLTVL.

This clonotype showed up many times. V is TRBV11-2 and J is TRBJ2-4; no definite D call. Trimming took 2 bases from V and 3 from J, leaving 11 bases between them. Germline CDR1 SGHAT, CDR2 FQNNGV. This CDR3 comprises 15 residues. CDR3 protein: CASSLSMVDKNIQYF. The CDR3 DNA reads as TGTGCCAGCAGCTTATCAATGGTGGACAAAAACATTCAGTACTTC.

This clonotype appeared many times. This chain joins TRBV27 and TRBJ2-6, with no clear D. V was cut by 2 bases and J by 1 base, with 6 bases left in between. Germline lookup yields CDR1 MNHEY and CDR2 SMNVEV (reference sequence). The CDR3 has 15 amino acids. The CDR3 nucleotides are TGTGCCAGCAGTTTAGAGGAGTCTGGGGCCAACGTCCTGACTTTC. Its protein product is CASSLEESGANVLTF.

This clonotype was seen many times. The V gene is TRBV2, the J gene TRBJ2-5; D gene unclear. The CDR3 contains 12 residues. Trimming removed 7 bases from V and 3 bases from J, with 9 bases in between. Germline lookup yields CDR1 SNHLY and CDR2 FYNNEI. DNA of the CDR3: TGTGCCAGCAAAGAGCTTGAAGAGACCCAGTACTTC. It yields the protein CASKELEETQYF.

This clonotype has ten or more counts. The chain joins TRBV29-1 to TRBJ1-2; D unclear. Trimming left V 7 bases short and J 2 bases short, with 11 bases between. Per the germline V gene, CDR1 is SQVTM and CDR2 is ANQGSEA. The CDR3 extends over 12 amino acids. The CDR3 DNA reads TGCAGCGGGATGGAGGAAAACTATGGCTACACCTTC. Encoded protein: CSGMEENYGYTF. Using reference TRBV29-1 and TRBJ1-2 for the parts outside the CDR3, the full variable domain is SAVISQKPSRDICQRGTSLTIQCQVDSQVTMMFWYRQQPGQSLTLIATANQGSEATYESGFVIDKFPISRPNLTFSTLTVSNMSPEDSSIYLCSGMEENYGYTFGSGTRLTVV.

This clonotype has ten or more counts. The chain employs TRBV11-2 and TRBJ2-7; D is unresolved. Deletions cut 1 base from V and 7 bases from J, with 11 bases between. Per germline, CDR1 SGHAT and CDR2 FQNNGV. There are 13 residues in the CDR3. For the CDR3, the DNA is TGTGCCAGCAGCTTAGCCCACGAGGATGAGCAGTACTTC. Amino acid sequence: CASSLAHEDEQYF.

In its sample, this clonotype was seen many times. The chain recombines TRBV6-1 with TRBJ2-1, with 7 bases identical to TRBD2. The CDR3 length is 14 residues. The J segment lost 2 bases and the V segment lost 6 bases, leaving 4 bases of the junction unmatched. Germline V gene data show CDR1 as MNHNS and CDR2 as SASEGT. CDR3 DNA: TGTGCCAGCAGGGGCGGGAGCACCTACAATGAGCAGTTCTTC. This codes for CASRGGSTYNEQFF.

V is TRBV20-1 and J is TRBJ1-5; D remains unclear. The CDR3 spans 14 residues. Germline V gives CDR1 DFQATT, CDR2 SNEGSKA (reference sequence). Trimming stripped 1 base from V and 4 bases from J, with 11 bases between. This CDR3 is CSARGGAANQPQHF. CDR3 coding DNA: TGCAGTGCTAGAGGGGGAGCTGCTAATCAGCCCCAGCATTTT.

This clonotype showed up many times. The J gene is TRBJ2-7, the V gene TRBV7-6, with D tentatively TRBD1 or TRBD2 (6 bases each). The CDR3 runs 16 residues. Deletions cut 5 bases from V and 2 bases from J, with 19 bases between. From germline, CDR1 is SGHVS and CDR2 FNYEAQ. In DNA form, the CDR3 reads TGTGCCAGCAGCATTCGGGGGCCCGCCTCGACCTACGAGCAGTACTTC. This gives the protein CASSIRGPASTYEQYF.

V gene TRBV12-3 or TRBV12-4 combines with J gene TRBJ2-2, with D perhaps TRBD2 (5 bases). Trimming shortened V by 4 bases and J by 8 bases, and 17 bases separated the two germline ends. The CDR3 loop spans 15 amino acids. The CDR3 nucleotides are TGTGCCAGCAGTTCCGGGAATCTTCTTCGGGGGGAGCTGTTTTTT. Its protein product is CASSSGNLLRGELFF.

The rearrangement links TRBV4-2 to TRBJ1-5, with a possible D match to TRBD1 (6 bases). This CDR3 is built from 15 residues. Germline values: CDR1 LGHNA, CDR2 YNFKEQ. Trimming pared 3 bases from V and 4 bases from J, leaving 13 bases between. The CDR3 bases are TGTGCCAGCAGCCACCTCGGGCAGGGGAATCAGCCCCAGCATTTT. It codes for CASSHLGQGNQPQHF.